This T cell receptor beta chain derives from a study of beta chain features in type 1 diabetes. Study-wide context: The study found patients and healthy donors alike in age, gender and cell yields.

The CDR3 length is 19 residues. Germline values: CDR1 SEHNR, CDR2 FQNEAQ (reference sequence). The ends were cut back, 2 bases at V and 0 bases at J, with 20 bases in the middle. Expressed TCRB transcripts were sequenced because the isolated RNA had all been reverse transcribed beforehand. Assay used: immunoSEQ multiplex PCR; TCRdb lists only in-frame clones, some missing. This table holds 38,000 or so clones, about two thirds found once. This TCR was sampled from a woman aged 25 to 39 in good health. This sequence joins TRBV7-9 and TRBJ2-1, with D possibly matching TRBD1 (5 bases). Source material: Tregs from blood. DNA for the CDR3: TGTGCCAGCAGCTTAAGGGTCCTAGAGACAGCGAGCTCCTACAATGAGCAGTTCTTC. Translating gives CASSLRVLETASSYNEQFF.